This is a list of T cell receptor beta chains from one sample in a study of blood T cells in healthy people across ages. TCRdb reanalysed the 5' RACE reads using MiXCR and keeps one entry per CDR3 protein. Of about 650,000 distinct CDR3 sequences in the sample, 32% were seen once. Sequenced input: blood. The origin of the receptors is a woman of 80 years or more in good health. Each CDR3 is given with its conserved first and last residue. A D gene is named only where the DNA matches it firmly. The size of a clone is reported for some rows only, either as once, few or many, or as a class for expanded clones.

V	D	J	size	CDR3	DNA
TRBV7-6	TRBD1	TRBJ2-4	many	CASSLARTGAGDIQYF	TGTGCCAGCAGCTTAGCGAGGACAGGGGCCGGGGACATTCAGTACTTC
TRBV6-1	-	TRBJ1-2	-	CASSEARGWYYGYTF	TGTGCCAGCAGTGAAGCCCGGGGGTGGTACTATGGCTACACCTTC
TRBV20-1	TRBD1	TRBJ2-5	-	CSAREERGLGETQYF	TGCAGTGCTAGAGAAGAAAGGGGGCTCGGGGAGACCCAGTACTTC
TRBV30	-	TRBJ2-7	many	CAWRRDYEQYF	TGTGCCTGGAGGCGGGACTACGAGCAGTACTTC
TRBV30	-	TRBJ2-3	few	CAWSGVADTQYF	TGTGCCTGGAGTGGAGTAGCTGATACGCAGTATTTT
TRBV7-2	-	TRBJ1-2	-	CASSLRGTSYGYTF	TGTGCCAGCAGCTTAAGGGGGACCTCCTATGGCTACACCTTC
TRBV5-1	-	TRBJ2-1	many	CASRRDSYNEQFF	TGCGCCAGCAGACGTGACTCCTACAATGAGCAGTTCTTC
TRBV5-8	TRBD1	TRBJ1-5	many	CASSVQGAKPQHF	TGTGCCAGCAGCGTGCAGGGGGCAAAGCCCCAGCATTTT
TRBV5-1	TRBD2	TRBJ2-1	-	CASRLAGEGEQFF	TGCGCCAGCAGGCTAGCGGGAGAGGGTGAGCAGTTCTTC
TRBV5-1	-	TRBJ2-3	-	CASSLAVVKDTQYF	TGCGCCAGCAGCTTGGCAGTAGTAAAAGATACGCAGTATTTT
TRBV7-2	TRBD2	TRBJ2-5	-	CASSLVAGLEETQYF	TGTGCCAGCAGCTTGGTAGCGGGGCTCGAAGAGACCCAGTACTTC
TRBV29-1	-	TRBJ1-1	few	CSVEEPSLRGKGEAFF	TGCAGCGTTGAAGAACCGTCATTAAGGGGGAAGGGTGAAGCTTTCTTT
TRBV7-2	-	TRBJ2-3	many	CASSTSTDTQYF	TGTGCCAGCAGCACGAGCACAGATACGCAGTATTTT
TRBV3-1	-	TRBJ1-6	many	CASSQPGGNSPLHF	TGTGCCAGCAGCCAACCGGGGGGTAATTCACCCCTCCACTTT